This T cell receptor beta chain emerged from a study of CD8+CD57+ T cells in acquired aplastic anemia. Study results and limitations: Fewer than 35 shared CD8+ CDR3s appeared highly expressed within patients' immunodominant clones.

CDR3 and TCR beta VDJ profiling relied on a genomic DNA template. MiXCR was run by TCRdb on the reads, yielding one entry per CDR3 protein. This table has hundreds of thousands of distinct CDR3 sequences, around 45% appearing once. Selection for sequencing was limited to patients who had shown CD8+CD57+ cell expansion by flow cytometry. Receipt of therapy had not occurred in any patient by the time of blood sampling. Concerning this clonotype: Its matching antigen is unknown. At one boundary the junction diverges from the germline segment, which might be a read error.

CDR3 length: 15 residues. Per germline, CDR1 SGHKS and CDR2 YYEKEE (reference sequence). The rearrangement joins TRBV5-5 to TRBJ2-3, with 9 bases matching TRBD1. The sequenced material came from sorted CD4+, CD8+, or CD8+CD57+ T cells (not recorded which) from PBMCs. The sequence was collected from a human donor with aplastic anemia. Here the CDR3 DNA reads TGCGCCAGCAGCCATCGGACAGGGGACAGGGATACGCAGTATTTT. Translated: CASSHRTGDRDTQYF.